The clone carrying this TCR beta chain occurred many times. The data are from a study of T cells in Graves' hyperthyroidism and ophthalmopathy. There were TCR beta CDR3 regions amplified from RNA transcripts. HTBI primers were used for first-round RT-PCR of the TCR CDR3. In TCRdb, the multiplex PCR reads were re-called with MiXCR into one record per CDR3 protein. In the table there are around 700,000 distinct CDR3 sequences, roughly a third of which are singletons. V lost 0 bases, J lost 2 bases, and 6 bases lay in between. Germline V lookup: CDR1 KGHDR, CDR2 SFDVKD. The CDR3 covers 14 residues. The V gene is TRBV24-1, the J gene TRBJ1-2; D not certain. This sequence originates from a woman aged 40-49 years with Graves' hyperthyroidism. Sequences were obtained from blood. CDR3: CATSDLNANYGYTF. DNA for the CDR3: TGTGCCACCAGTGATTTGAACGCGAACTATGGCTACACCTTC.